Below, 18 T cell receptor beta chains from the same sample are listed, as sequenced in a study of blood T cell repertoires in COVID-19. Clones were sequenced by immunoSEQ multiplex PCR, and TCRdb holds only the in-frame ones, with some missing. Of hundreds of thousands of clones listed, about 80% are singletons. Sequencing was done on a sample of peripheral blood. These receptors all stem from a woman of 80 years or more with acute or convalescent COVID-19.

V gene TRBV27 combines with J gene TRBJ2-2; 9 nucleotides align to TRBD2. The CDR3 spans 13 residues. CDR1 MNHEY and CDR2 SMNVEV come from the germline V gene (reference sequence). V was clipped by 9 bases and J by 1 base; unmatched bases: 0. The CDR3 region has the DNA TGTGCCAGGCGGGGGGGGAACACCGGGGAGCTGTTTTTT. Translated, it gives CARRGGNTGELFF.

The chain employs TRBV10-1 and TRBJ2-1; D possibly corresponds to TRBD1 (6 bases). Trimming took 5 bases from V and 4 from J, leaving 27 bases between them. CDR3 length: 19 amino acids. Germline loops: CDR1 WNHNN, CDR2 SYGVQD (reference sequence). In nucleotides, the CDR3 is TGCGCCAGCAGTCCCGGACCCCCGGAAGCAGGGGTGGGGTACAATGAGCAGTTCTTC. Translating it yields CASSPGPPEAGVGYNEQFF.

The CDR3 DNA is TGTGCCAGTAGTATAGGACAGGGAAACACCGGGGAGCTGTTTTTT. Protein: CASSIGQGNTGELFF. The rearrangement links TRBV19 to TRBJ2-2, with TRBD1 matching over 7 bases. V shed 1 base, J shed 2 bases, and the junction held 1 base outside the gene matches. The germline gives CDR1 LNHDA, CDR2 SQIVND (reference sequence). The CDR3 length is 15 residues.

The genes are TRBV2 and TRBJ2-1, with 8 bases identical to TRBD2. This CDR3 has 13 residues. V was clipped by 6 bases and J by 4 bases; unmatched bases: 2. The V gene's germline CDR1 is SNHLY and CDR2 FYNNEI. The CDR3 DNA follows: TGTGCCAGCAGCGGGGGGGCTTACAATGAGCAGTTCTTC. Encoded protein: CASSGGAYNEQFF.

This clone was observed a handful of times. The chain employs TRBV21-1 and TRBJ1-5. TRBV21-1 is a recognized pseudogene. This CDR3 comprises 16 residues. CDR3 bases: TGTGCCAGCAGCTGTCGTCCGGGATCTAGCCCTCAGCCCCAGCATTTT. Its translation is CASSCRPGSSPQPQHF.

The chain couples TRBV7-8 to TRBJ1-6; D is unclear. V lost 0 bases to trimming and J lost 4 bases, with 10 bases between them. Per germline, CDR1 SGHVS and CDR2 FQNEAQ. CDR3 length: 16 residues. CDR3 in amino acids: CASSLAPGRYNSPLHF. The CDR3 DNA reads TGTGCCAGCAGCTTAGCGCCGGGGAGGTATAATTCACCCCTCCACTTT.

Written as DNA, the CDR3 is TGCGCCAGCAGCTTGGAGGCGACAGGGGGACCTAAAAACATTCAGTACTTC. Protein sequence: CASSLEATGGPKNIQYF. This chain connects TRBV5-1 to TRBJ2-4, with 9 positions matching TRBD1. This CDR3 comprises 17 residues. CDR1 is SGHRS and CDR2 is YFSETQ in the germline V gene. With V trimmed by 0 bases and J by 4 bases, 8 bases remained unmatched.

The chain employs TRBV5-1 and TRBJ2-2; D is ambiguous. The V end lost 0 bases, the J end lost 9 bases, and 12 bases lay between the germline ends. CDR3 length equals 14 residues. From germline, CDR1 is SGHRS and CDR2 YFSETQ. CDR3 coding DNA: TGCGCCAGCAGCTTGGCCGGGTCTCGGAGGGAGCTGTTTTTT. The encoded protein is CASSLAGSRRELFF.

This chain links TRBV5-4 with TRBJ2-2, with a weak D call TRBD2 (6 bases). This CDR3 has 16 amino acids. Germline loops: CDR1 SGHNT, CDR2 YYREEE (reference sequence). V lost 5 bases to trimming and J lost 1 base, with 15 bases between them. The CDR3: CASSFYSGVNTGELFF. CDR3 bases: TGTGCCAGCAGTTTTTATAGCGGTGTGAACACCGGGGAGCTGTTTTTT.

The genes are TRBV29-1 and TRBJ2-4; possibly TRBD1 for D (5 bases). The CDR3 runs to 15 residues. Germline CDR1 reads SQVTM; CDR2 reads ANQGSEA. Trimming took 4 bases from V and 0 from J, leaving 13 bases between them. The CDR3 nucleotides are TGCAGCGTTGCCAAGACAGCAGTAGCCAAAAACATTCAGTACTTC. As protein: CSVAKTAVAKNIQYF.

The J gene is TRBJ2-2, the V gene TRBV5-6; D is possibly TRBD2 (5 bases). The CDR3 spans 16 residues. Per the germline V gene, CDR1 is SGHDT and CDR2 is YYEEEE. Trimming left V 1 base short and J 6 bases short, with 16 bases between. In DNA form, the CDR3 reads TGTGCCAGCAGCTTGCGCGGGTATCTAATGTCCGGGGAGCTGTTTTTT. As protein: CASSLRGYLMSGELFF. Complete variable domain (other parts from reference TRBV5-6 and TRBJ2-2): DAGVTQSPTHLIKTRGQQVTLRCSPKSGHDTVSWYQQALGQGPQFIFQYYEEEERQRGNFPDRFSGHQFPNYSSELNVNALLLGDSALYLCASSLRGYLMSGELFFGEGSRLTVL.

This chain connects TRBV6-6 to TRBJ1-2; D not resolved. The CDR3 runs 13 residues. Germline loops: CDR1 MNHNY, CDR2 SVGAGI (reference sequence). Trimming removed 6 bases from V and 4 bases from J, with 12 bases in between. The CDR3 region has the DNA TGTGCCAGCAGGCCCGGGGTTGGCTATGGCTACACCTTC. This sequence encodes CASRPGVGYGYTF.

The chain is built from TRBV27 and TRBJ1-5; possibly TRBD1 for D (5 bases). The CDR3 has 15 amino acids. The germline V and J ends were trimmed by 0 bases and 4 bases, with 10 bases remaining between them. The germline V gene has CDR1 MNHEY and CDR2 SMNVEV (reference sequence). DNA of the CDR3: TGTGCCAGCAGTTTATCGCAAAGGGGAAATCAGCCCCAGCATTTT. Its protein product is CASSLSQRGNQPQHF.

This clone was seen only a few times. The chain has TRBV7-8 and TRBJ2-7; 10 bases agree with TRBD1. The V gene's germline CDR1 is SGHVS and CDR2 FQNEAQ. J lost 4 bases, V lost 0 bases, and 3 bases had no gene match. The CDR3 spans 15 residues. For the CDR3, the DNA is TGTGCCAGCAGCTTAGCCGGGACAGGGGCGTACGAGCAGTACTTC. This translates into CASSLAGTGAYEQYF.

The V call is TRBV12-5, the J call TRBJ1-2; 11 bases are a match to TRBD1. Trimming took 3 bases from V and 6 from J; bases not matched to a gene: 9. There are 16 residues in the CDR3. Germline lookup yields CDR1 LGHNT and CDR2 FRNRAP. The CDR3: CASGLNVGTGGNGYTF. The CDR3 DNA reads as TGTGCTAGTGGTTTAAACGTTGGGACAGGGGGGAATGGCTACACCTTC.

The genes are TRBV11-3 and TRBJ2-1, with a possible D match to TRBD1 (5 bases). CDR1 and CDR2 from the germline V gene are SGHNT and YENEEA. The V end lost 2 bases, the J end lost 9 bases, and 8 bases lay between the germline ends. CDR3 size: 12 residues. The CDR3 region has the DNA TGTGCCAGCAGCTTACAGGGCGGTGAGCAGTTCTTC. Amino acids: CASSLQGGEQFF.

The J gene is TRBJ1-5, the V gene TRBV7-2; TRBD1 is a possible D gene (6 bases). The CDR3 has 16 amino acids. Trimming pared 5 bases from V and 11 bases from J, leaving 25 bases between. Germline CDR1 reads SGHTA; CDR2 reads FQGNSA. The CDR3 is CASSPRVGGGRLSQHF. As DNA, the CDR3 is TGTGCCAGCAGCCCCCGGGTTGGTGGGGGCAGATTGTCCCAGCATTTT.

The chain links TRBV2 to TRBJ2-5; D uncertain. CDR1 is SNHLY and CDR2 is FYNNEI in the germline V gene. This CDR3 is built from 16 residues. The V end lost 4 bases, the J end lost 2 bases, and 17 bases lay between the germline ends. CDR3: CASSGRRGGSQETQYF. DNA for the CDR3: TGTGCCAGCAGTGGAAGGAGAGGCGGCTCACAAGAGACCCAGTACTTC.